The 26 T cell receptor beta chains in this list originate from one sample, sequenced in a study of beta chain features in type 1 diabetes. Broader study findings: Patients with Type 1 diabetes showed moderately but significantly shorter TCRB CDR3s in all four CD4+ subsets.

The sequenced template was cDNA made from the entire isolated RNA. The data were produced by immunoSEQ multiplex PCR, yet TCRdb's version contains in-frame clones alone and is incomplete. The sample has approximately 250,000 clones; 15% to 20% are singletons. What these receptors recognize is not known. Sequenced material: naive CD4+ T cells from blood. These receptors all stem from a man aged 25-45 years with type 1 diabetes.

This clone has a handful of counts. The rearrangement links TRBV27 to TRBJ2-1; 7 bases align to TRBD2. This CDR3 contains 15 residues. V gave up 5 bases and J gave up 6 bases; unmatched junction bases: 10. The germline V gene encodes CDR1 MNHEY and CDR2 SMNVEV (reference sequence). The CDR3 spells CASSIAGSGGNEQFF. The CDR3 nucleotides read TGTGCCAGCAGTATCGCAGGGTCGGGGGGCAATGAGCAGTTCTTC.

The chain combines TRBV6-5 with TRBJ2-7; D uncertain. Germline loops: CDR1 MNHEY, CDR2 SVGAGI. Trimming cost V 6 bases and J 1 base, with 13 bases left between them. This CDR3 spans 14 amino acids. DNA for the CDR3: TGTGCCAGCAGCCCTTCTCGACTGTCCTACGAGCAGTACTTC. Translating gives CASSPSRLSYEQYF.

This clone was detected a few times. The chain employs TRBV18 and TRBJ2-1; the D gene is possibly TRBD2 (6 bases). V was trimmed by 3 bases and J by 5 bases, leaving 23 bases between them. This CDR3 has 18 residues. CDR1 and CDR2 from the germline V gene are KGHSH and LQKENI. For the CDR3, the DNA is TGTGCCAGCTCACCTTATCTGGGAGGAGGAGGGAACCACAATGAGCAGTTCTTC. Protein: CASSPYLGGGGNHNEQFF. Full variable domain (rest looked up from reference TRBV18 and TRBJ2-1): NAGVMQNPRHLVRRRGQEARLRCSPMKGHSHVYWYRQLPEEGLKFMVYLQKENIIDESGMPKERFSAEFPKEGPSILRIQQVVRGDSAAYFCASSPYLGGGGNHNEQFFGPGTRLTVL.

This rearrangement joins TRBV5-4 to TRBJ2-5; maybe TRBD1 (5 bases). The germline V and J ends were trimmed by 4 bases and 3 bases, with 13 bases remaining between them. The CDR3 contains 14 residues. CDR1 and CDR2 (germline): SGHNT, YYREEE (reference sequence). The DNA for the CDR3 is TGTGCCAGCAGCAGGACACTTACCGAAGAGACCCAGTACTTC. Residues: CASSRTLTEETQYF.

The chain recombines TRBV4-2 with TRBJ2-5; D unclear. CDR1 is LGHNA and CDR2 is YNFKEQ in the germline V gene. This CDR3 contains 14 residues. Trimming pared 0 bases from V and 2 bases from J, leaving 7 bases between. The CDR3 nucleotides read TGTGCCAGCAGCCAAGAAGGGCATCAAGAGACCCAGTACTTC. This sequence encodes CASSQEGHQETQYF.

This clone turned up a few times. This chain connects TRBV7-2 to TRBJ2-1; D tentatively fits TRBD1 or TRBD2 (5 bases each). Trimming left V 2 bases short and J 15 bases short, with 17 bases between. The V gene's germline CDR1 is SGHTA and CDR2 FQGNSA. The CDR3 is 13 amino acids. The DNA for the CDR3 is TGTGCCAGCAGCTTACAAGGGGCCGGGGTGCGGTTCTTC. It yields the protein CASSLQGAGVRFF.

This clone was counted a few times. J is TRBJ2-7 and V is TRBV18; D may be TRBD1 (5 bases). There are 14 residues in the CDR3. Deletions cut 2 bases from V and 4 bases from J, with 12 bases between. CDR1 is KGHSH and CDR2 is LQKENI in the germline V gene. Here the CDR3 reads CASSPAGHLYEQYF. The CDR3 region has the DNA TGTGCCAGCTCACCAGCAGGGCATCTATACGAGCAGTACTTC. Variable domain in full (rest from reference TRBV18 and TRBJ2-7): NAGVMQNPRHLVRRRGQEARLRCSPMKGHSHVYWYRQLPEEGLKFMVYLQKENIIDESGMPKERFSAEFPKEGPSILRIQQVVRGDSAAYFCASSPAGHLYEQYFGPGTRLTVT.

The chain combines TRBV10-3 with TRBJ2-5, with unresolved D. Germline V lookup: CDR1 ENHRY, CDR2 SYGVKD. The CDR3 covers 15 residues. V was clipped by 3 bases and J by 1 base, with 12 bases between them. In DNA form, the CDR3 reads TGTGCCATCAGTGACTGGTCCATCCTCCAAGAGACCCAGTACTTC. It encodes CAISDWSILQETQYF.

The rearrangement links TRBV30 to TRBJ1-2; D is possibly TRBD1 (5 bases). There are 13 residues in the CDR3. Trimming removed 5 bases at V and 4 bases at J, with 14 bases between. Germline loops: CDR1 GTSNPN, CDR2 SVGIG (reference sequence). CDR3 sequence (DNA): TGTGCCTGGGGAAGGGGTAGACTCTATGGCTACACCTTC. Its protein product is CAWGRGRLYGYTF.

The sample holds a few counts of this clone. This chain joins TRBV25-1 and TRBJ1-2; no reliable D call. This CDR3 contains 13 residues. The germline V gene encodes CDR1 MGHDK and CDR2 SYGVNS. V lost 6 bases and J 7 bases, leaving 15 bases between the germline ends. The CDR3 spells CASRTEAPGGYTF. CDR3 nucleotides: TGTGCCAGCAGGACGGAGGCTCCTGGTGGCTACACCTTC.

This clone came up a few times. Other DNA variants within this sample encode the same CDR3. The CDR3, as DNA: TGTGCCTGGAGCAGGAATGAGCAGTTCTTC. Encoded protein: CAWSRNEQFF. The J gene is TRBJ2-1, the V gene TRBV30; D is ambiguous. There are 10 residues in the CDR3. Looked up from germline, CDR1 is GTSNPN and CDR2 is SVGIG (reference sequence). With 3 bases removed from V and 7 bases from J, the gap between germline ends came to 4 bases.

CDR3 region: CASREGGPGANVLTF. CDR3 sequence (DNA): TGTGCCAGCAGGGAAGGGGGTCCTGGGGCCAACGTCCTGACTTTC. This sequence joins TRBV9 and TRBJ2-6; a possible D gene is TRBD1 (6 bases). Germline lookup yields CDR1 SGDLS and CDR2 YYNGEE. The CDR3 is 15 residues long. V was pared by 5 bases and J by 2 bases, with 11 bases between. Full variable domain (missing parts from reference TRBV9 and TRBJ2-6): DSGVTQTPKHLITATGQRVTLRCSPRSGDLSVYWYQQSLDQGLQFLIQYYNGEERAKGNILERFSAQQFPDLHSELNLSSLELGDSALYFCASREGGPGANVLTFGAGSRLTVL.

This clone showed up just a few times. CDR3 loop: CASSYRTSGSTDTQYF. In DNA form, the CDR3 reads TGTGCCAGCAGCTACCGGACTAGCGGGAGTACAGATACGCAGTATTTT. The gene calls are TRBV5-6 and TRBJ2-3; the match to TRBD2 covers 13 bases. After removal of 3 bases from V and 3 bases from J, the junction contained 4 bases not matched to a gene. CDR1 is SGHDT and CDR2 is YYEEEE in the germline V gene. This CDR3 is built from 16 residues.

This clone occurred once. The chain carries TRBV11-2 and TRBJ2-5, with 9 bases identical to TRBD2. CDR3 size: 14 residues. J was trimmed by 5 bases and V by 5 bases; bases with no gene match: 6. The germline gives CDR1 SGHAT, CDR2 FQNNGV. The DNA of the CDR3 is TGTGCCAGCAGCCCGGGACTAGCTACGGAGACCCAGTACTTC. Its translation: CASSPGLATETQYF.

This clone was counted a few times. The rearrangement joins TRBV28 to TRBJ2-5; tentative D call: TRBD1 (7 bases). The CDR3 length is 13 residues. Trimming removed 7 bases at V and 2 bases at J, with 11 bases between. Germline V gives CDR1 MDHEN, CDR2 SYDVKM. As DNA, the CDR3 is TGTGCCAGCACCCCAGGGGGGCAAGAGACCCAGTACTTC. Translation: CASTPGGQETQYF.

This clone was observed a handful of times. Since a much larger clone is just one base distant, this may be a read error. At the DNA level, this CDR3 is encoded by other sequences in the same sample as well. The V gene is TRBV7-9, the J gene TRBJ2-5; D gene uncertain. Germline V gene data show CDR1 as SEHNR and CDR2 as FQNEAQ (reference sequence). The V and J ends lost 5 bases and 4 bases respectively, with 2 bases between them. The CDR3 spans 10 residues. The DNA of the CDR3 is TGTGCCAGCAGCCGAGAGACCCAGTACTTC. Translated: CASSRETQYF.

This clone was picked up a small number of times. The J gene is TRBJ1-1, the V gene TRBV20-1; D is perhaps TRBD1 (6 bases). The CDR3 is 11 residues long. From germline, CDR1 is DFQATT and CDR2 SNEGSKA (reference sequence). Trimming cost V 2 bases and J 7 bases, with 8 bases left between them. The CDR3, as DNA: TGCAGTGCTAGAAGGACAGATGAAGCTTTCTTT. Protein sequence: CSARRTDEAFF.

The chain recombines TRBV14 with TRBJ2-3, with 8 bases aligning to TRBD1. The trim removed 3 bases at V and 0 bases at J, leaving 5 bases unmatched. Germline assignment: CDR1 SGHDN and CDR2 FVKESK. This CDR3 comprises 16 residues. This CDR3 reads CASSQNRQGSTDTQYF. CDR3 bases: TGTGCCAGCAGCCAGAATCGACAGGGGAGCACAGATACGCAGTATTTT.

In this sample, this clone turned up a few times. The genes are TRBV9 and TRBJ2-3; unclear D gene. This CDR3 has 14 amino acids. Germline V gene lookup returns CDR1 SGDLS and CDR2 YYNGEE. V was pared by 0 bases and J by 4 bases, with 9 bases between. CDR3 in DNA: TGTGCCAGCAGCGTAGACGGTAAATCAGATACGCAGTATTTT. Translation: CASSVDGKSDTQYF. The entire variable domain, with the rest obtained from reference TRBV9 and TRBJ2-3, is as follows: DSGVTQTPKHLITATGQRVTLRCSPRSGDLSVYWYQQSLDQGLQFLIQYYNGEERAKGNILERFSAQQFPDLHSELNLSSLELGDSALYFCASSVDGKSDTQYFGPGTRLTVL.

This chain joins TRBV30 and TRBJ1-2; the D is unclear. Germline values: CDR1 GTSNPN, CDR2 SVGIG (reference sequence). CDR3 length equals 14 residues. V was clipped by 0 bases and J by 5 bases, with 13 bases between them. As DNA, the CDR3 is TGTGCCTGGAGTGTACCGGGGTACGCATATGGCTACACCTTC. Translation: CAWSVPGYAYGYTF. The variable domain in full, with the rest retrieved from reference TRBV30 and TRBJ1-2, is SQTIHQWPATLVQPVGSPLSLECTVEGTSNPNLYWYRQAAGRGLQLLFYSVGIGQISSEVPQNLSASRPQDRQFILSSKKLLLSDSGFYLCAWSVPGYAYGYTFGSGTRLTVV.

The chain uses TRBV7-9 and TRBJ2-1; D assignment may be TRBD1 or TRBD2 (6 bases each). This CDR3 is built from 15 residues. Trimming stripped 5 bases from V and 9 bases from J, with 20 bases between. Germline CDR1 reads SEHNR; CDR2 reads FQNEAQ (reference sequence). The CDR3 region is CASSRIPGGGPEQFF. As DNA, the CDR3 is TGTGCCAGCAGCCGAATACCAGGAGGGGGGCCTGAGCAGTTCTTC.

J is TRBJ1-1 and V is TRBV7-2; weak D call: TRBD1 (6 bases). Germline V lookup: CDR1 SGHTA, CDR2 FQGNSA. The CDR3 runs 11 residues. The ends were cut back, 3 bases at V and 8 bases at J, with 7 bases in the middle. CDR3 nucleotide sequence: TGTGCCAGCAGCTTTGGGGGCGAAGCTTTCTTT. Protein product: CASSFGGEAFF.

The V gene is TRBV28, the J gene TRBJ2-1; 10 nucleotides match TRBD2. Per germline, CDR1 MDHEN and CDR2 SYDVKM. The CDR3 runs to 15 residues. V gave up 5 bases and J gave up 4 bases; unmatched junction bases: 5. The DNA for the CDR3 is TGTGCCAGCAGTCTTAGCGGGAGGCTGTACAATGAGCAGTTCTTC. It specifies CASSLSGRLYNEQFF.

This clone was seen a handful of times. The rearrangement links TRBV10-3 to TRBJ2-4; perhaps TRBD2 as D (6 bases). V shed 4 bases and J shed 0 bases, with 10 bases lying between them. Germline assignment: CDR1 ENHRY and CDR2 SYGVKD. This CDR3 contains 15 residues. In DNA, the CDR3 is TGTGCCATCAGTGGTAGCGGACCAGCCAAAAACATTCAGTACTTC. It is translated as CAISGSGPAKNIQYF.

The CDR3 protein is CASSLASVGSRRTQYF. As DNA, the CDR3 is TGTGCCAGCAGCTTAGCCTCAGTTGGTTCTCGGCGTACGCAGTATTTT. The chain recombines TRBV7-9 with TRBJ2-3; the D is unclear. The CDR3 sequence is 16 residues long. Germline V gene lookup returns CDR1 SEHNR and CDR2 FQNEAQ (reference sequence). V was clipped by 0 bases and J by 8 bases, with 18 bases between them.

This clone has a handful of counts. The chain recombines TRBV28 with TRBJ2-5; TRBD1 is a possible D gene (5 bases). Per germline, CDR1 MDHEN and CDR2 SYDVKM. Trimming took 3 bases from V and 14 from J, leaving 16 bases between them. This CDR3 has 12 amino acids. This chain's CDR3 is CASSLEGHRPYF. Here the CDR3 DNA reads TGTGCCAGCAGTTTGGAAGGACACCGGCCCTACTTC. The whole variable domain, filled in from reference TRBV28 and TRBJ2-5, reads DVKVTQSSRYLVKRTGEKVFLECVQDMDHENMFWYRQDPGLGLRLIYFSYDVKMKEKGDIPEGYSVSREKKERFSLILESASTNQTSMYLCASSLEGHRPYFGPGTRLLVL.